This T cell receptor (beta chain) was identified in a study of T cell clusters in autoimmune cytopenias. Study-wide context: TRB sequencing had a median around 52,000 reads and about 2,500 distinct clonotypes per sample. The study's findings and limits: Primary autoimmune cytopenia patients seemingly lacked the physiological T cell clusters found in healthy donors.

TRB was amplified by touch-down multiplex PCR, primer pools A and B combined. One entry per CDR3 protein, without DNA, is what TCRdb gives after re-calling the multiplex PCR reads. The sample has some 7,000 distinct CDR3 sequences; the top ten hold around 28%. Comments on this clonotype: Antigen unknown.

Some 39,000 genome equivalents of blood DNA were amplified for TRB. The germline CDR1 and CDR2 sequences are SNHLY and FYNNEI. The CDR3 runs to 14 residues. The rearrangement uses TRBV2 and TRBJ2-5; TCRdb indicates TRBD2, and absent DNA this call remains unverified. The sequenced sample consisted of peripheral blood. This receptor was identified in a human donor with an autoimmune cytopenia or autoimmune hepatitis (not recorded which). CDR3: CASNDGTLAETQYF.